The 2 T cell receptor beta chains listed next were all sequenced from one sample in a study of Graves' ophthalmopathy and Graves' hyperthyroidism. From RNA, the CDR3 regions of TCR beta chains were amplified and sequenced. RT-PCR with HTBI primers came first, then second-round multiplex PCR. TCRdb analysed the multiplex PCR reads with MiXCR anew, one entry per CDR3 protein. The data show around 1,000,000 distinct CDR3 sequences, less than 45% seen once. The sequenced sample was peripheral blood or thyroid tissue (not recorded which). Receptors were obtained from an adult man with Graves' hyperthyroidism.

The sample holds a few counts of this clonotype. This chain uses TRBV29-1 with TRBJ2-7, with D possibly called TRBD1 or TRBD2 (7 bases each). The V gene lost 6 bases and the J gene lost 2 bases, with 29 bases spanning the gap. The V gene's germline CDR1 is SQVTM and CDR2 ANQGSEA. This CDR3 is 18 amino acids long. The CDR3 loop is CSVLTSSEWGQGAYEQYF. CDR3 coding DNA: TGCAGCGTCTTGACTAGCAGTGAATGGGGGCAGGGGGCCTACGAGCAGTACTTC.

This chain links TRBV13 with TRBJ1-1; the D is unclear. V dropped 5 bases and J dropped 1 base, with 17 bases sitting between them. This CDR3 is 16 amino acids long. Germline assignment: CDR1 PRHDT and CDR2 FYEKMQ (reference sequence). The chain's CDR3 is CASSISPIRENTEAFF. For the CDR3, the DNA is TGTGCCAGCAGCATCTCACCCATCAGAGAGAACACTGAAGCTTTCTTT. The full variable domain, with the rest looked up from reference TRBV13 and TRBJ1-1, is AAGVIQSPRHLIKEKRETATLKCYPIPRHDTVYWYQQGPGQDPQFLISFYEKMQSDKGSIPDRFSAQQFSDYHSELNMSSLELGDSALYFCASSISPIRENTEAFFGQGTRLTVV.